Reported below is one TCR beta chain. Repertoires were generated with immunoSEQ multiplex PCR, while TCRdb's copy carries only in-frame clones and drops some. Here the sample spans about 180,000 clones, around nine tenths being singletons. The V gene's germline CDR1 is KGHDR and CDR2 SFDVKD. The CDR3 sequence is 16 residues long. The V end was cut by 0 bases, the J end by 6 bases, with 14 bases between. The data were taken from a study of control samples from healthy donors and cancer patients. This TCR came from a man aged 25 to 45 in good health. The gene calls are TRBV24-1 and TRBJ1-5; D is possibly TRBD1 (5 bases). Sequencing was carried out using blood. The CDR3 sequence: CATSDLPRGYSQPQHF. The CDR3 coding sequence is TGTGCCACCAGTGATTTGCCTCGGGGGTACAGTCAGCCCCAGCATTTT.